The following is a T cell receptor (beta chain) sequence with its context. What it binds is unknown. The record originates from a study of shared clonotypes between healthy human individuals. TCRdb keeps only in-frame clones here, not all; method: immunoSEQ multiplex PCR. The sample records around 510,000 clones, roughly 95% being singletons. Each of the donors was a healthy adult who was HIV-negative and had not had a recent acute infection or vaccination. With V trimmed by 6 bases and J by 5 bases, 14 bases remained unmatched. The CDR3 has 17 amino acids. CDR1 KGHSH and CDR2 LQKENI come from the germline V gene. General study points: Rarefaction curves obtained for sorted subsets showed sequencing incomplete despite large depth. The study generally estimated greater richness for naive than memory subsets.

The receptor was isolated from a woman younger than 45 in good health. The gene calls are TRBV18 and TRBJ1-5; 9 bases map to TRBD1. Sequenced sample: naive CD4+ T cells sorted from blood. Subset defined: CD45RA+ positively selected. The CDR3: CASSPTTGGAIYQPQHF. The DNA for the CDR3 is TGTGCCAGCTCGCCCACTACAGGGGGCGCGATATATCAGCCCCAGCATTTT. The full variable domain, its missing parts supplied by reference TRBV18 and TRBJ1-5, is NAGVMQNPRHLVRRRGQEARLRCSPMKGHSHVYWYRQLPEEGLKFMVYLQKENIIDESGMPKERFSAEFPKEGPSILRIQQVVRGDSAAYFCASSPTTGGAIYQPQHFGDGTRLSIL.